The next 3 T cell receptor beta chains were all read from a single sample in a study of cytomegalovirus exposure and HLA in healthy donors. Amplification used 60 Vbeta primers and 13 Jbeta primers. Sequencing used immunoSEQ multiplex PCR; TCRdb keeps in-frame clones, though not all of them. Of around 97,000 clones listed, 60% to 80% are singletons. Sequenced: PBMCs. The receptors come from a man aged 50 to 60 in good health and CMV-seropositive.

This sequence joins TRBV6-4 and TRBJ2-7; 10 bases are a match to TRBD2. V lost 7 bases, J lost 3 bases, and 21 bases stayed unmatched. The germline V gene encodes CDR1 MRHNA and CDR2 SNTAGT. The CDR3 runs 19 residues. The CDR3: CASNNREGTSGNILYEQYF. CDR3 DNA: TGTGCCAGCAATAACAGGGAAGGAACTAGCGGGAACATTCTCTACGAGCAGTACTTC.

The CDR3, as DNA: TGCAGCGTTGCTCGCCAGTCGGGCACCGGGGAGCTGTTTTTT. It yields the protein CSVARQSGTGELFF. The rearrangement links TRBV29-1 to TRBJ2-2; no firm D call. In germline, CDR1 is SQVTM, CDR2 ANQGSEA. The CDR3 is 14 residues long. The germline V and J ends were trimmed by 4 bases and 4 bases, with 13 bases remaining between them.

This sequence joins TRBV6-1 and TRBJ2-5; 7 nucleotides agree with TRBD1. CDR3 length equals 12 residues. V dropped 6 bases and J dropped 5; count of bases not matched to a gene: 3. Germline V gene lookup returns CDR1 MNHNS and CDR2 SASEGT. CDR3: CASRQGTETQYF. The DNA of the CDR3 is TGTGCCAGCAGACAGGGGACGGAGACCCAGTACTTC.